This TCR beta chain emerged from a study of T cell responses to AZD1222 COVID-19 vaccine. The table came from immunoSEQ multiplex PCR; TCRdb's copy has only in-frame clones and leaves some out. The sample lists roughly 120,000 clones, around 93% occurring once. Points on this clone: Antigen unknown.

Study-level findings and limits: Repertoire collection took place solely once the T cell response had peaked. The reported proportion of spike-specific TCRs targeting unmutated variant regions was nearly half. Once two AZD1222 doses were given, Spike-specific TCR breadth and depth went up.

The V gene end was trimmed by 4 bases and the J gene end by 4 bases; junction bases not matched to a gene: 3. The CDR3 loop spans 16 amino acids. The germline CDR1 and CDR2 sequences are SGHAT and FQNNGV. This receptor was taken from an adult who received the AZD1222 COVID-19 vaccine. The sample consisted of peripheral blood, taken 28 days after the second AZD1222 dose. The gene calls are TRBV11-2 and TRBJ2-6; 11 bases are shared with TRBD1. The CDR3 reads CASSWDRGNGANVLTF. The CDR3 nucleotides read TGTGCCAGCAGCTGGGACAGGGGGAACGGGGCCAACGTCCTGACTTTC. Using reference TRBV11-2 and TRBJ2-6 for the parts outside the CDR3, the full variable domain is EAGVAQSPRYKIIEKRQSVAFWCNPISGHATLYWYQQILGQGPKLLIQFQNNGVVDDSQLPKDRFSAERLKGVDSTLKIQPAKLEDSAVYLCASSWDRGNGANVLTFGAGSRLTVL.